The rows below give T cell receptor beta chains drawn from one sample of a study of response to subunit inactivated influenza vaccine. Each CDR3 protein is one row after TCRdb ran MiXCR on the RT-PCR reads. The sample has more than 500,000 distinct CDR3 sequences; roughly 12% are singletons. The sample was also linked to a second study, of T cells expressing NK-cell markers.

Sequences were derived from PBMCs from blood, sampled on the day of vaccination. These receptors all stem from a man between 45 and 60 years old who received an inactivated influenza vaccine. CDR3s include the opening cysteine and the closing phenylalanine or tryptophan. The order of the fields is J gene, V gene, D gene, clone size, CDR3 protein, CDR3 DNA. A D gene is named only where the DNA matches it firmly. Some rows have no size entry. The others give once, few or many, or a class for an expanded clone.

TRBJ2-1 TRBV6-2/TRBV6-3 . once CASSYRPNPNEQFF TGTGCCAGCAGTTATCGACCGAATCCGAATGAGCAGTTCTTC
TRBJ1-4 TRBV5-1 . . CASSWQGNEKLFF TGCGCCAGCAGCTGGCAGGGGAATGAAAAACTGTTTTTT
TRBJ2-5 TRBV5-1 TRBD2 few CASSLDGRRQETQYF TGCGCCAGCAGCTTGGACGGGAGGCGGCAAGAGACCCAGTACTTC
TRBJ2-1 TRBV12-3/TRBV12-4 . few CASSLERSGVYNEQFF TGTGCCAGCAGTTTGGAGAGGAGCGGTGTTTACAATGAGCAGTTCTTC
TRBJ2-1 TRBV29-1 . once CSVEVLWGDEQFF TGCAGCGTTGAAGTCCTGTGGGGGGATGAGCAGTTCTTC
TRBJ1-1 TRBV5-1 . many CASSLVGQKKNTEAFF TGCGCCAGCAGCTTGGTTGGACAGAAGAAGAATACTGAAGCTTTCTTT
TRBJ2-2 TRBV28 . . CASSLRPGRRAGELFF TGTGCCAGCAGTTTACGCCCAGGCCGGAGGGCCGGGGAGCTGTTTTTT
TRBJ2-3 TRBV4-1 TRBD2 many CASSPGLATTDTQYF TGCGCCAGCAGCCCGGGACTAGCGACCACAGATACGCAGTATTTT
TRBJ2-3 TRBV6-2/TRBV6-3 . . CASRIPNTDTQYF TGTGCCAGCAGAATACCTAACACAGATACGCAGTATTTT
TRBJ2-7 TRBV20-1 TRBD2 . CSAVILGAGDSYEQYF TGCAGTGCTGTCATCTTGGGAGCGGGGGACTCCTACGAGCAGTACTTC
TRBJ2-5 TRBV18 . few CASSPPSGRETQYF TGTGCCAGCTCACCACCATCAGGTCGGGAGACCCAGTACTTC
TRBJ2-1 TRBV7-9 . . CASSPIETSHEQFF TGTGCCAGCAGCCCTATAGAGACTAGTCATGAGCAGTTCTTC
TRBJ2-1 TRBV10-3 TRBD2 few CAISGTTSGANYNEQFF TGTGCCATCAGCGGGACGACTAGCGGGGCTAACTACAATGAGCAGTTCTTC
TRBJ2-7 TRBV6-2/TRBV6-3 . few CASSYSAQTSYEQYF TGTGCCAGCAGTTACTCGGCGCAGACCTCCTACGAGCAGTACTTC
TRBJ2-5 TRBV28 . few CASSQGLETQYF TGTGCCAGCAGCCAGGGGCTGGAGACCCAGTACTTC
TRBJ2-3 TRBV6-1 . few CASSPRSPGSDTQYF TGTGCCAGCAGTCCCCGCTCCCCGGGGTCAGATACGCAGTATTTT
TRBJ2-1 TRBV20-1 . . CSAVVGQFF TGCAGTGCTGTGGTGGGGCAGTTCTTC
TRBJ2-2 TRBV11-2 . few CASGVGQLGELFF TGTGCCAGCGGTGTTGGTCAACTCGGGGAGCTGTTTTTT
TRBJ2-7 TRBV5-1 . few CASSLALGSYEQYF TGCGCCAGCAGCTTGGCTCTCGGCTCCTACGAGCAGTACTTC
TRBJ2-5 TRBV2 TRBD2 . CASSLTTSAQYF TGTGCCAGCAGTCTGACGACTAGCGCCCAGTACTTC
TRBJ2-5 TRBV3-1 . . CASSPGAAIFGETQYF TGTGCCAGCAGCCCCGGGGCGGCTATTTTTGGGGAGACCCAGTACTTC
TRBJ2-3 TRBV2 TRBD2 . CASRLAGGPTQYF TGTGCCAGCAGGCTAGCGGGGGGTCCGACGCAGTATTTT
TRBJ2-1 TRBV14 . few CASSQTGKGQFF TGTGCCAGCAGCCAAACAGGGAAGGGACAGTTCTTC
TRBJ2-4 TRBV7-2 . few CASSTFEGSRNIQYF TGTGCCAGCAGCACCTTTGAGGGATCGAGGAACATTCAGTACTTC
TRBJ1-6 TRBV6-1 . . CASSESWTGPTSYHF TGTGCCAGCAGTGAAAGTTGGACGGGGCCAACGTCCTACCACTTT
TRBJ2-1 TRBV7-6 TRBD2 . CASSRGVVGGKYNEQFF TGTGCCAGCAGCCGGGGGGTGGTGGGAGGGAAGTACAATGAGCAGTTCTTC
TRBJ2-4 TRBV5-1 . . CASSLGIRTAKNIQYF TGCGCCAGCAGCTTGGGGATAAGGACAGCCAAAAACATTCAGTACTTC
TRBJ2-7 TRBV28 . . CASGLRSYEQYF TGTGCCAGCGGACTTCGGTCCTACGAGCAGTACTTC
TRBJ2-5 TRBV6-5 . . CASSWGLEETQYF TGTGCCAGCAGTTGGGGACTGGAAGAGACCCAGTACTTC
TRBJ2-5 TRBV4-2 TRBD2 few CASSQDRILAGGETQYF TGTGCCAGCAGCCAAGATCGAATACTAGCGGGAGGAGAGACCCAGTACTTC
TRBJ2-3 TRBV2 . . CASSELIATSTDTQYF TGTGCCAGCAGTGAACTCATAGCGACTAGCACAGATACGCAGTATTTT
TRBJ2-7 TRBV5-5 . . CASSLGAGLDEQYF TGTGCCAGCAGCTTGGGGGCAGGGTTGGACGAGCAGTACTTC
TRBJ1-1 TRBV5-1 . few CASSLAGEGKTEAFF TGCGCCAGCAGCTTGGCGGGGGAGGGAAAAACTGAAGCTTTCTTT
TRBJ1-1 TRBV15 TRBD1 . CATRPGTGVRKNTEAFF TGTGCCACCAGACCTGGGACAGGGGTAAGGAAGAACACTGAAGCTTTCTTT
TRBJ1-2 TRBV5-1 TRBD1 . CASSLIPGQPEFAGYTF TGCGCCAGCAGCTTAATACCGGGACAGCCAGAATTTGCTGGCTACACCTTC
TRBJ2-3 TRBV4-2 . . CASSQDLQGLDTQYF TGTGCCAGCAGCCAAGATTTACAGGGATTGGATACGCAGTATTTT
TRBJ1-1 TRBV20-1 TRBD1 many CSAPRTGPVTEAFF TGCAGTGCTCCGCGGACAGGTCCGGTCACTGAAGCTTTCTTT
TRBJ2-2 TRBV1 . few CTSSQDPGLAGGGTGELFF TGCACCAGCAGCCAAGACCCGGGACTAGCGGGAGGGGGCACCGGGGAGCTGTTTTTT
TRBJ2-1 TRBV12-3/TRBV12-4 TRBD1 . CASKPGTGGAVYEQFF TGTGCCAGCAAACCCGGGACAGGGGGCGCCGTCTATGAGCAGTTCTTC
TRBJ2-5 TRBV7-9 TRBD1 . CATQQGSYQETQYF TGTGCCACCCAACAGGGGTCGTACCAAGAGACCCAGTACTTC
TRBJ2-5 TRBV12-3/TRBV12-4 TRBD1 . CASSPRDRGTQYF TGTGCCAGCAGTCCCCGGGACAGGGGGACCCAGTACTTC
TRBJ2-1 TRBV20-1 TRBD1 . CSAREQGARGNEQFF TGCAGTGCTAGGGAACAGGGGGCTAGGGGAAATGAGCAGTTCTTC
TRBJ2-2 TRBV20-1 TRBD1 . CSARDLISTGKTGELFF TGCAGTGCTAGAGATCTGATTTCGACAGGGAAGACCGGGGAGCTGTTTTTT
TRBJ2-1 TRBV5-5 TRBD1 once CASRWDRGRENEQFF TGTGCCAGCAGATGGGACAGGGGGCGTGAAAATGAGCAGTTCTTC
TRBJ2-1 TRBV29-1 . . CSVAYSTYEQFF TGCAGCGTTGCTTACAGTACCTATGAGCAGTTCTTC
TRBJ2-1 TRBV7-9 . . CASSFSNRLEQFF TGTGCCAGCAGCTTCTCTAATCGCTTGGAGCAGTTCTTC
TRBJ1-1 TRBV2 . . CASGQEWTEAFF TGTGCCAGCGGTCAGGAGTGGACTGAAGCTTTCTTT
TRBJ2-7 TRBV29-1 . few CSVVMGVYEQYF TGCAGCGTTGTAATGGGGGTGTACGAGCAGTACTTC
TRBJ2-6 TRBV18 . few CASSAPRSGANVLTF TGTGCCAGCTCGGCCCCGAGGAGCGGGGCCAACGTCCTGACTTTC
TRBJ2-2 TRBV7-3 TRBD1 . CASSGRDRATGELFF TGTGCCAGCAGCGGACGGGACAGGGCCACCGGGGAGCTGTTTTTT
TRBJ2-3 TRBV20-1 . . CSALRGTSTDTQYF TGCAGTGCGTTACGGGGCACCAGCACAGATACGCAGTATTTT
TRBJ2-1 TRBV20-1 TRBD2 few CSAPRLAGDDNEQFF TGCAGTGCTCCCCGACTAGCGGGAGACGACAATGAGCAGTTCTTC
TRBJ2-2 TRBV5-1 . . CASSGQGGQANTGELFF TGCGCCAGCAGCGGCCAGGGGGGGCAGGCGAACACCGGGGAGCTGTTTTTT
TRBJ2-7 TRBV20-1 . few CSAREDAESYEQYF TGCAGTGCTAGAGAGGACGCAGAGAGCTACGAGCAGTACTTC
TRBJ2-5 TRBV7-9 . few CASSFGLRGGQETQYF TGTGCCAGCAGCTTTGGATTACGTGGGGGCCAAGAGACCCAGTACTTC
TRBJ2-3 TRBV5-5 . . CASSPLEQGPDTQYF TGTGCCAGCAGCCCCCTAGAGCAGGGCCCAGATACGCAGTATTTT
TRBJ2-7 TRBV28 . few CASSYTGSHEQYF TGTGCCAGCAGTTATACGGGGTCCCACGAGCAGTACTTC
TRBJ2-7 TRBV7-2 . few CASSRRVGEQYF TGTGCCAGCAGCCGGAGAGTTGGGGAGCAGTACTTC
TRBJ2-1 TRBV5-6 . few CASSAITRDYYNEQFF TGTGCCAGCAGCGCTATTACTAGAGACTACTACAATGAGCAGTTCTTC